The TCR beta chain described here comes from a study of response to subunit inactivated influenza vaccine listed by TCRdb under 2018. Concerning the study at large: Deep quantitative T cell receptor repertoire profiling was used in the study to track responses to a trivalent subunit inactivated influenza vaccine.

Points on this clonotype: The specificity of this receptor is unknown. Base qualities are not at hand, and no much larger clone is one base apart.

The library was obtained by RT-PCR. Sequenced using an Illumina HiSeq 2500. The public reads were reprocessed in TCRdb via fastp at Q25 and MiXCR, keeping in-frame beta chains. One record per CDR3 amino acid sequence lists the most common genes and DNA. The sample includes 150,000 to 200,000 distinct CDR3 sequences, with 10% to 15% observed a single time. The ten largest account for approximately 30% of the sample. As encoded in the germline V gene, CDR1 is SGHDN while CDR2 is FVKESK. From the cysteine up to the phenylalanine, the CDR3 has a length of 15 residues. Here the CDR3 DNA is all that survives: 45 bases in frame from base 1. The germline V and J ends show losses of 3 bases and 2 bases respectively, and no gene match explains 6 bases of the junction. The full study reports these points: The authors proposed that each seasonal influenza vaccination may bring in only a limited number of new T cells.

These data were also reused for a study on T cells expressing NK-cell markers. Looking at the second paper: TCR beta cDNA libraries were made by 5'RACE template switching that added a universal primer site and unique molecular identifiers. Three sorted T-cell subsets (CD3+CD56+NKG2C+, CD3+CD56+NKG2C- and CD3+CD56-NKG2C+) from under 10 donors had their TCR beta-chain repertoires profiled. Seven of the eight sequenced donors were HCMV-seropositive and one was HCMV-seronegative. In several experiments an anti-gammadeltaTCR antibody was added to restrict sorting to alphabetaTCR-expressing T cells. In six donors, the dominant CD3+CD56+NKG2C+ clonotypes were found to rank among the top 10 CD8+ clonotypes and to make up about 1.0-8% of CD8+ T cells. Those dominant clonotypes were again the most abundant among CD3+CD56-NKG2C+ cells in a handful of donors, at roughly 25-65%. Whether the expanded NKG2C-expressing T cell clones were specific for HCMV antigens remained unclear. The eight sequenced donors were randomly selected healthy volunteers, three men and five women. HCMV serostatus was determined by detecting HCMV-specific IgG in serum with a commercial ELISA kit. Ficoll density gradient centrifugation was used to isolate peripheral blood mononuclear cells from blood. Magnetic immunoseparation with Miltenyi isolation kits was used to isolate CD4+ and CD8+ T cells from PBMC. cDNA synthesis was primed from the TCR beta constant segment, followed by two successive PCR amplification steps. Libraries were sequenced as 2 x 150 bp reads on Illumina HiSeq 2000/2500, MiSeq or NextSeq. Reads were demultiplexed and grouped by UMI with MIGEC, and clonotypes were assembled and quantified with MiTCR. To exclude erroneous sequences, only TCR cDNA sequences supported by at least two reads were retained. Downstream repertoire analysis used the tcR package, and clonotypes were matched across fractions by CDR3 nucleotide sequence plus V segment. VDJmatch was used to annotate antigen specificity against VDJdb, with one amino acid substitution allowed in CDR3.

This sample comprised CD8+ T cells sorted from PBMCs, obtained about 12 days after vaccination. The TCR comes from a man in his fifties who received an inactivated influenza vaccine. Donor details come from another sample of the same person, matched by shared clones. The chain was built from TRBV14 and TRBJ2-7, with 8 bases aligning to TRBD1. The CDR3 region reads CASSQDRDTPYEQYF. The sequence in DNA is TGTGCCAGCAGCCAGGACAGGGATACGCCCTACGAGCAGTACTTC.